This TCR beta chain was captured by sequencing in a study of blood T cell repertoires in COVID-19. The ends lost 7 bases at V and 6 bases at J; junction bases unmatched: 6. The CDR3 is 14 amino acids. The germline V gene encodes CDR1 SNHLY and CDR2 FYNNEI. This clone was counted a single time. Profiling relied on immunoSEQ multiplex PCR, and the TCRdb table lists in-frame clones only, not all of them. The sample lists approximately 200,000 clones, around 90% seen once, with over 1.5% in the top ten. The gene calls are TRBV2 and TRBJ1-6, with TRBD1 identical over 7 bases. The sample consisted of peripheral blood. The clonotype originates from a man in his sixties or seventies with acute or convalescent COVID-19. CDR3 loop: CASTYHRGNSPLHF. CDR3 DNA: TGTGCCAGCACCTACCACAGGGGTAATTCACCCCTCCACTTT.